The clone carrying this TCR beta chain was seen a few times. Antigen unknown. The entry originates in a study of beta chain features in type 1 diabetes. Study findings and constraints: More deletions and fewer insertions at VDJ junctions were found in patients with type 1 diabetes. Shorter templates might be favored by PCR, equally in patients and controls.

The sequenced template was cDNA made from the entire isolated RNA. Approximately 3.6 million reads was the average for naive, central memory and regulatory T cell samples. The data were produced by immunoSEQ multiplex PCR, yet TCRdb's version contains in-frame clones alone and is incomplete. The table has over 700,000 clones, about a sixth seen once. The V end was cut by 3 bases, the J end by 5 bases, with 17 bases between. This CDR3 comprises 15 residues. The germline gives CDR1 SGHNT, CDR2 YYREEE (reference sequence). Sorted populations all had greater than 98% purity. Material: naive CD4+ T cells from blood. This clonotype originated in a woman younger than 30 in good health. V is TRBV5-4 and J is TRBJ2-5, with D perhaps given as TRBD1 or TRBD2 (5 bases each). The CDR3 region has the DNA TGTGCCAGCAGCTCCGGGACCGGGGTTTGGGAGACCCAGTACTTC. Translation: CASSSGTGVWETQYF.